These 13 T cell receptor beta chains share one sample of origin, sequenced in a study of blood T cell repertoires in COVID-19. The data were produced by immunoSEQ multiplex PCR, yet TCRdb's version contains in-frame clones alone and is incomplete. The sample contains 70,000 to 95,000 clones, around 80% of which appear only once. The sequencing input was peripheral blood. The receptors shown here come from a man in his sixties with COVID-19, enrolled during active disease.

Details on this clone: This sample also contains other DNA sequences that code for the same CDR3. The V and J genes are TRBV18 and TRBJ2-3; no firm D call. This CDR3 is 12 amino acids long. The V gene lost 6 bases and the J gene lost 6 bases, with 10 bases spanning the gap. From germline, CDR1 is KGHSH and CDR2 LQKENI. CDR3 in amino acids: CASSPSADTQYF. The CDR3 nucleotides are TGTGCCAGCTCGCCGTCAGCGGATACGCAGTATTTT.

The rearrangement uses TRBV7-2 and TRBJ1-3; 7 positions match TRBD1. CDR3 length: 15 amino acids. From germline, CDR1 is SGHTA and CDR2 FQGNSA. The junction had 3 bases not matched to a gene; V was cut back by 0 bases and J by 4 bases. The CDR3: CASSLATGSGNTIYF. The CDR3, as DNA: TGTGCCAGCAGCTTAGCGACAGGGTCCGGAAACACCATATATTTT.

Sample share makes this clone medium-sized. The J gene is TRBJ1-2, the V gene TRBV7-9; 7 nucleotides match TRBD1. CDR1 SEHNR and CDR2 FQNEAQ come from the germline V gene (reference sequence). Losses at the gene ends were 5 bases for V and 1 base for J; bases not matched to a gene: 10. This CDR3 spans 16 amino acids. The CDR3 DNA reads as TGTGCCAGCAGCCCCCGCTTCCAGGGGGGTAACTATGGCTACACCTTC. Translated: CASSPRFQGGNYGYTF.

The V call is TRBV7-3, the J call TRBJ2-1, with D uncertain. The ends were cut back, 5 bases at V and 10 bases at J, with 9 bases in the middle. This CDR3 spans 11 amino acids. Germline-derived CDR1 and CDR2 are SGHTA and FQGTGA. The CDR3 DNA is TGTGCCAGCAGCCCGGGTGAAGAGCAGTTCTTC. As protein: CASSPGEEQFF.

The DNA for the CDR3 is TGTGCCAGCAGCTTAGAGGCTCAAGAGACCCAGTACTTC. Translated, it gives CASSLEAQETQYF. The chain joins TRBV11-2 to TRBJ2-5; D call uncertain. The V gene lost 0 bases and the J gene lost 2 bases, with 4 bases spanning the gap. CDR1 SGHAT and CDR2 FQNNGV come from the germline V gene. The CDR3 spans 13 residues.

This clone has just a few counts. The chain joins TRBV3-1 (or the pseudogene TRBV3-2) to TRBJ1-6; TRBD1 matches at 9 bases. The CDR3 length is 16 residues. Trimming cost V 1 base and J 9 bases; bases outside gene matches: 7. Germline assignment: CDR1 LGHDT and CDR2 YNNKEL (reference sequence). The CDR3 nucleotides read TGTGCCAGCAGCCAAGCAGGGACAGGGCTAAGTTCACCCCTCCACTTT. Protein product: CASSQAGTGLSSPLHF.

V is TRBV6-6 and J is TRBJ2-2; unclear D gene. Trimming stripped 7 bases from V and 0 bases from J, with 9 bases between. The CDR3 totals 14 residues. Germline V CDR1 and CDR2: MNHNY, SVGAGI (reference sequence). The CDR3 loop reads CASKRQTNTGELFF. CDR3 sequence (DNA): TGTGCCAGCAAGCGCCAGACGAACACCGGGGAGCTGTTTTTT.

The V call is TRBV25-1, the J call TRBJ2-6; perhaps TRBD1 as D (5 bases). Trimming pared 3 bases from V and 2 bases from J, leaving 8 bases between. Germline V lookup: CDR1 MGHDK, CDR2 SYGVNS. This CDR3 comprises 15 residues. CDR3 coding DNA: TGTGCCAGCAGTGAGCCAGGGACTGGGGCCAACGTCCTGACTTTC. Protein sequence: CASSEPGTGANVLTF.

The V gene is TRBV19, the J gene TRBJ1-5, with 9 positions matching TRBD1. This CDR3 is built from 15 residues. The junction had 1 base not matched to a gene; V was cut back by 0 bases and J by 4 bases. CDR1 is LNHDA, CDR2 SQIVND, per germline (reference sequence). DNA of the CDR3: TGTGCCAGTAGTATAGAAGGGACAGGGAATCAGCCCCAGCATTTT. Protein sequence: CASSIEGTGNQPQHF.

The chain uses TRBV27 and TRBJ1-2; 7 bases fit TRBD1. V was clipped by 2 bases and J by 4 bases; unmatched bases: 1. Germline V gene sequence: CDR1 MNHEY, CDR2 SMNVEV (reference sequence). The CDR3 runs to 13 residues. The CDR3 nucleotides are TGTGCCAGCAGTTTACGGACAGGCTATGGCTACACCTTC. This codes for CASSLRTGYGYTF.

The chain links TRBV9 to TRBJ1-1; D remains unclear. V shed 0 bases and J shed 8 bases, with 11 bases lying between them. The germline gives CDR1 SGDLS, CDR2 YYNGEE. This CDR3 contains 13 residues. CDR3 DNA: TGTGCCAGCAGCGTAGAGGAGGGAGAAGAAGCTTTCTTT. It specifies CASSVEEGEEAFF.

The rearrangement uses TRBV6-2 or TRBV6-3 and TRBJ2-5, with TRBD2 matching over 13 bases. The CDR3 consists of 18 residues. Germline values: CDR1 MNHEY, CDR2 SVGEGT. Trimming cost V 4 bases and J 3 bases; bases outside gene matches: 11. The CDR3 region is CASSSGTSGKTQKETQYF. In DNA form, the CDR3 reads TGTGCCAGCAGTTCCGGGACTAGCGGGAAGACCCAAAAAGAGACCCAGTACTTC.

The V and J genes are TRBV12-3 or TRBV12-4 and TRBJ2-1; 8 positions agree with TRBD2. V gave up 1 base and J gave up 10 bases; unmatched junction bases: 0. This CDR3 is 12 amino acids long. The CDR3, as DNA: TGTGCCAGCAGTTTAGGCGGGGGGGAGCAGTTCTTC. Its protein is CASSLGGGEQFF.